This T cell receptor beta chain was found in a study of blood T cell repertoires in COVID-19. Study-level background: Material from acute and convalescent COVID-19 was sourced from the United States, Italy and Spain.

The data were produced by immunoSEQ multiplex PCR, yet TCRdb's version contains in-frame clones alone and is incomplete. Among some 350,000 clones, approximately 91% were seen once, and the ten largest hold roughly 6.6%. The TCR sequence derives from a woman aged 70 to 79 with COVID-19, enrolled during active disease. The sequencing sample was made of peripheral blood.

CDR3 coding DNA: TGTGCCACCAGTCGGGCGGACAGTGAAGCTTTCTTT. Translating it yields CATSRADSEAFF. The genes are TRBV24-1 and TRBJ1-1; D is perhaps TRBD1 (6 bases). The CDR3 consists of 12 residues. Germline V gene data show CDR1 as KGHDR and CDR2 as SFDVKD. V shed 6 bases and J shed 7 bases, with 11 bases lying between them.